This T cell receptor beta chain was recovered during a study of technical replicates of blood from a few donors. The length of the CDR3 is 14 residues. Looked up from germline, CDR1 is SGDLS and CDR2 is YYNGEE. The germline V and J ends were trimmed by 3 bases and 0 bases, with 9 bases remaining between them. Only in-frame clones appear in the TCRdb table, and some are missing; sequencing was by immunoSEQ multiplex PCR. The data hold some 64,000 clones, with more than 95% observed a single time. Material for sequencing was T cells isolated from PBMCs. V gene TRBV9 combines with J gene TRBJ1-2; D uncertain. The sequence came from a human donor in good health. This CDR3 reads CASSGPGANYGYTF. The CDR3 DNA follows: TGTGCCAGCAGCGGACCCGGGGCTAACTATGGCTACACCTTC.